This T cell receptor (beta chain) came from a study of regulatory T cells in long-lasting Graves disease. To make TCR beta libraries, researchers used iRepertoire HTBI primers and Arm-PCR of CDR3 regions. Per the original data handling: Across the samples, identification revealed some 64 TRBV and 11 to 15 TRBJ segments. TCRdb reanalysed the multiplex PCR reads using MiXCR and keeps one entry per CDR3 protein. These V and J calls rely on TCRdb rather than the paper's analysis. This table has roughly 300,000 distinct CDR3 sequences, 20% appearing once. The CDR3 spans 17 residues. The germline V gene encodes CDR1 SGHVS and CDR2 FNYEAQ. Trimming cost V 3 bases and J 3 bases; bases outside gene matches: 8. Time point indicated: persistent/refractory GD, antithyroid drugs over 5 years with positive TRAb. Researchers made the TCR library from RNA that was extracted from PBMCs. On this clonotype: What it binds is not known.

Study results and caveats: Persistent disease preferred TRBV28, TRBJ1-2 and TRBJ2-5. In persistent patients, shared public clonotypes (under 3,000) outnumbered those in new patients (about 1,000).

Sequenced material: peripheral blood mononuclear cells (PBMCs), taken when the disease was refractory, from a patient treated with antithyroid drugs. The TCR comes from a female donor with Graves disease. The gene calls are TRBV7-6 and TRBJ1-4; 9 nucleotides match TRBD1. The CDR3: CASSLGTGKSANEKLFF. CDR3 in DNA: TGTGCCAGCAGCTTGGGGACAGGGAAATCGGCTAATGAAAAACTGTTTTTT.